This T cell receptor beta chain stems from a study of T cell repertoires in cytomegalovirus infection. Study in general: The study used recently identified HLA-C-restricted and well-studied HLA-B-restricted CMV epitopes.

On this clonotype itself: As yet, its antigen is unknown.

The CDR3 contains 14 residues. Unmatched junction bases numbered 6, after V lost 4 bases and J lost 5 bases. Germline V lookup: CDR1 MNHNS, CDR2 SASEGT. In TCRdb, the reads were re-called with MiXCR into one record per CDR3 protein. This table holds about 830,000 distinct CDR3 sequences, 32% found once. The source was cultured CD8+ T cells from PBMCs, collected from culture after CMV antigen stimulation. The chain carries TRBV6-1 and TRBJ1-1, with 8 bases matching TRBD1. This receptor was taken from a human donor in good health (CMV status not recorded). Some clones in this sample may be carry-over from other donors' samples. CDR3 DNA: TGTGCCAGCAGTGGAGACAGGGGTAGGACTGAAGCTTTCTTT. As protein: CASSGDRGRTEAFF.